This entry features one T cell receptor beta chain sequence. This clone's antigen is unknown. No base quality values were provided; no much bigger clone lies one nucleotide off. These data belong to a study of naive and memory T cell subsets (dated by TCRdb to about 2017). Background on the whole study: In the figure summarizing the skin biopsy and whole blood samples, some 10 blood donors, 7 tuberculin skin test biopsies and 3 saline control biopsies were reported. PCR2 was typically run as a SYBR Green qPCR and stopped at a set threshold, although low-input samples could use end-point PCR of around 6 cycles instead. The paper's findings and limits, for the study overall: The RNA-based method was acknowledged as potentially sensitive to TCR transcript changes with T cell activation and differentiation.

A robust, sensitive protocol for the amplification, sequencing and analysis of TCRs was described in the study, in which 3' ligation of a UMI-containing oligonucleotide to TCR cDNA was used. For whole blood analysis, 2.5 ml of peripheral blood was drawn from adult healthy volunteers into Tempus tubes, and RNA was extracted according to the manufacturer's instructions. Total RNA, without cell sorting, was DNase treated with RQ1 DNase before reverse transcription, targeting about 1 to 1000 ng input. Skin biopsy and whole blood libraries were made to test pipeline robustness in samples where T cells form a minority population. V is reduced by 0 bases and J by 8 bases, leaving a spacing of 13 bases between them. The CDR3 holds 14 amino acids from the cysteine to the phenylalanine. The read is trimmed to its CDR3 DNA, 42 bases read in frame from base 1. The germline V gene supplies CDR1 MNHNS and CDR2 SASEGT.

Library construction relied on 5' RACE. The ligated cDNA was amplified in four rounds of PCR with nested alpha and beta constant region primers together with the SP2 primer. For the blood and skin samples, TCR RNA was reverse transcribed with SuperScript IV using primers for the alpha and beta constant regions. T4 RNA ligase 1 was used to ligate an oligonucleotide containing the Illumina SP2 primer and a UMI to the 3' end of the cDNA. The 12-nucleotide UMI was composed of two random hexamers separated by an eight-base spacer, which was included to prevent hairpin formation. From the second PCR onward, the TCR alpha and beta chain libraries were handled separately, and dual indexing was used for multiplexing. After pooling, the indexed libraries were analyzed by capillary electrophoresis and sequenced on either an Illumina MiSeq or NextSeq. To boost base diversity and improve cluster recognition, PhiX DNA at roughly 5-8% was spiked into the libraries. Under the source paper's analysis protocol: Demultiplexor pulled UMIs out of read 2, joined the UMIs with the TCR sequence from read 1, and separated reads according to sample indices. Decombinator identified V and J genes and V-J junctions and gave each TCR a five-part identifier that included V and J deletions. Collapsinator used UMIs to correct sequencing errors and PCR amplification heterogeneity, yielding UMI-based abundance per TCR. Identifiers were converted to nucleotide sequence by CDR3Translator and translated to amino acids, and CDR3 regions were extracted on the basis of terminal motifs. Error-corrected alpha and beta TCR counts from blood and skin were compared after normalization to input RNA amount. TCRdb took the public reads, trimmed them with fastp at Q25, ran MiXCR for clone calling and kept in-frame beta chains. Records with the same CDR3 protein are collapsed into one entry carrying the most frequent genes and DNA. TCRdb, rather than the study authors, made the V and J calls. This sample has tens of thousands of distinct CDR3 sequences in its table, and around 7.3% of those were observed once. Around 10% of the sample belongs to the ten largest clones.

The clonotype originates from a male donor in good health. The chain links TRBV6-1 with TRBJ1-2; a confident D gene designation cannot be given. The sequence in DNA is TGTGCCAGCAGTGAAGCGCTAGCGCAAGGAGGCTACACCTTC. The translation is CASSEALAQGGYTF.